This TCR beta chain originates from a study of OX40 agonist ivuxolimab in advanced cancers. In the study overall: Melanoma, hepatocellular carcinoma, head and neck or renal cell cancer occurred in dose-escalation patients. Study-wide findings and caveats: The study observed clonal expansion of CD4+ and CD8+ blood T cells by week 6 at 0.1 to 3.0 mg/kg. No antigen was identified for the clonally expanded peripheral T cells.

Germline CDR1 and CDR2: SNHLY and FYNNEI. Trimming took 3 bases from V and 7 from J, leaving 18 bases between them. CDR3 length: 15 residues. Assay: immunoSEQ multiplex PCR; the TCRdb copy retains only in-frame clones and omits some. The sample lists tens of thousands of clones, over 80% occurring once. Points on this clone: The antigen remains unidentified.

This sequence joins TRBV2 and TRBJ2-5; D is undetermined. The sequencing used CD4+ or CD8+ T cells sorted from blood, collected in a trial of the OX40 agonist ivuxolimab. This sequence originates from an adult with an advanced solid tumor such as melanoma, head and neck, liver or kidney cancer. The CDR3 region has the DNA TGTGCCAGCAGTGACCGGTCAGGCACGTCGGTGACCCAGTACTTC. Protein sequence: CASSDRSGTSVTQYF.